This T cell receptor beta chain emerged from a study of blood T cell repertoires in COVID-19. Study-wide context: The study drew acute and convalescent COVID-19 samples from the United States, Italy and Spain. The cDNA or gDNA used as material had been derived from T cells, B-cell-depleted T cells, or PBMCs.

The CDR3 is made up of 15 amino acids. The germline CDR1 and CDR2 sequences are SGHDT and YYEEEE. V shed 4 bases and J shed 3 bases, with 16 bases lying between them. Original handling: The assay estimated nucleated cells by amplifying reference gene primers. Assay used: immunoSEQ multiplex PCR; TCRdb lists only in-frame clones, some missing. V, J and clone size are taken as reported in that table, and D and trimming were inferred from the DNA itself. The data show 150,000 to 180,000 clones, approximately 80% seen once. The source is a woman at least 80 years old with acute or convalescent COVID-19. J is TRBJ1-2 and V is TRBV5-6; D might be TRBD1 (5 bases). Sequencing was performed on peripheral blood. The CDR3 protein is CASSRAGGDYYGYTF. The CDR3 nucleotides are TGTGCCAGCAGCAGGGCCGGGGGGGACTACTATGGCTACACCTTC.